Each of the 14 T cell receptor beta chains below was sequenced from the same sample in a study of PD-L1 blockade in urothelial cancer. The assay was immunoSEQ multiplex PCR, and TCRdb's table has in-frame clones only and misses some. Found here are 55,000 to 85,000 clones, roughly 89% of them singletons; the top ten hold 9.2%. Documented time point: pretreatment peripheral blood. The sample in question was PBMCs, obtained around atezolizumab (anti-PD-L1) treatment. Source of these receptors: a woman between 65 and 79 years old with urothelial cancer.

This clone has a single count. The rearrangement joins TRBV13 to TRBJ2-1, with 8 nucleotides matching TRBD2. This CDR3 has 15 amino acids. Germline trimming cut 5 bases from V and 7 bases from J; bases unmatched to any gene: 10. CDR1 is PRHDT, CDR2 FYEKMQ, per germline (reference sequence). CDR3 residues: CASSPPGGRRNEQFF. The CDR3 DNA is TGTGCCAGCAGCCCCCCGGGAGGGCGCAGGAATGAGCAGTTCTTC.

The CDR3 DNA sequence: TGTGCCAGCAGTGATCGGGGGAGGGGTGCAGATACGCAGTATTTT. This gives the protein CASSDRGRGADTQYF. The V call is TRBV6-4, the J call TRBJ2-3; 7 bases line up with TRBD2. In germline, CDR1 is MRHNA, CDR2 SNTAGT. There are 15 residues in the CDR3. The V and J ends lost 3 bases and 4 bases, in that order; junction bases with no gene match: 7.

This clone was detected only once. CDR3 region: CATRDSVPYNEQFF. The CDR3 DNA sequence: TGTGCCACAAGGGACAGCGTTCCCTACAATGAGCAGTTCTTC. The J gene is TRBJ2-1, the V gene TRBV11-2; 7 bases match TRBD1. The trim removed 10 bases at V and 2 bases at J, leaving 8 bases unmatched. Germline-derived CDR1 and CDR2 are SGHAT and FQNNGV. The CDR3 sequence is 14 residues long.

This chain links TRBV11-2 with TRBJ1-1, with D maybe TRBD1 (5 bases). The V end was cut by 1 base, the J end by 1 base, with 10 bases between. The CDR3 contains 15 residues. The germline gives CDR1 SGHAT, CDR2 FQNNGV. CDR3 protein: CASSLVYGQNTEAFF. DNA for the CDR3: TGTGCCAGCAGCTTAGTATACGGACAGAACACTGAAGCTTTCTTT.

This clone was observed a single time. This chain connects TRBV13 to TRBJ1-5; D not resolved. The germline CDR1 and CDR2 sequences are PRHDT and FYEKMQ (reference sequence). The CDR3 runs 13 residues. With 3 bases removed from V and 4 bases from J, the gap between germline ends came to 7 bases. CDR3 DNA sequence: TGTGCCAGCAGCTTTGCGGGGAATCAGCCCCAGCATTTT. As protein: CASSFAGNQPQHF.

This clone was seen a handful of times. The V call is TRBV28, the J call TRBJ1-5; D possibly corresponds to TRBD1 (6 bases). There are 15 residues in the CDR3. V lost 4 bases and J 4 bases, leaving 14 bases between the germline ends. Germline assignment: CDR1 MDHEN and CDR2 SYDVKM. DNA for the CDR3: TGTGCCAGCAGTTCCCCTTTACAGGGTAATCAGCCCCAGCATTTT. It specifies CASSSPLQGNQPQHF.

The V gene is TRBV9, the J gene TRBJ1-3, with 9 bases aligning to TRBD1. J was trimmed by 1 base and V by 8 bases; bases with no gene match: 7. Germline values: CDR1 SGDLS, CDR2 YYNGEE. This CDR3 is built from 15 residues. CDR3 loop: CASTTGTGSGNTIYF. In DNA form, the CDR3 reads TGTGCCAGTACGACCGGGACAGGGTCTGGAAACACCATATATTTT. Full variable domain (missing parts from reference TRBV9 and TRBJ1-3): DSGVTQTPKHLITATGQRVTLRCSPRSGDLSVYWYQQSLDQGLQFLIQYYNGEERAKGNILERFSAQQFPDLHSELNLSSLELGDSALYFCASTTGTGSGNTIYFGEGSWLTVV.

The genes are TRBV5-1 and TRBJ2-1, with 7 bases matching TRBD2. V lost 0 bases and J lost 2; bases outside the gene matches: 11. CDR3 length equals 18 residues. Germline V gene lookup returns CDR1 SGHRS and CDR2 YFSETQ. The CDR3 DNA reads TGCGCCAGCAGCTTGGAACCTTGGGGGGGGATAGCCTACAATGAGCAGTTCTTC. Protein product: CASSLEPWGGIAYNEQFF.

The rearrangement uses TRBV5-1 and TRBJ2-7; D is undetermined. Germline CDR1 is SGHRS and CDR2 is YFSETQ. This CDR3 is built from 14 residues. V was trimmed by 0 bases and J by 0 bases, leaving 7 bases between them. CDR3: CASSLARGSYEQYF. CDR3 coding DNA: TGCGCCAGCAGCTTGGCTAGAGGCTCCTACGAGCAGTACTTC.

This chain joins TRBV10-3 and TRBJ2-7; D is possibly TRBD1 (6 bases). Trimming pared 7 bases from V and 0 bases from J, leaving 16 bases between. From germline, CDR1 is ENHRY and CDR2 SYGVKD. This CDR3 is 15 amino acids long. The CDR3 nucleotides read TGTGCCATCAACAACCGGGACAAAGTCTCCTACGAGCAGTACTTC. Translation gives CAINNRDKVSYEQYF.

This chain uses TRBV28 with TRBJ1-3; D gene unclear. This CDR3 is 15 amino acids long. CDR1 MDHEN and CDR2 SYDVKM come from the germline V gene. V dropped 1 base and J dropped 3 bases, with 10 bases sitting between them. The CDR3 loop is CASSLSVRGGNTIYF. In DNA, the CDR3 is TGTGCCAGCAGTTTATCAGTTAGAGGTGGAAACACCATATATTTT.

In this sample, this clone turned up once. V usage is TRBV30 and J usage is TRBJ1-2; D gene ambiguous. The V gene's germline CDR1 is GTSNPN and CDR2 SVGIG (reference sequence). The V end was cut by 1 base, the J end by 4 bases, with 10 bases between. The CDR3 has 13 residues. The CDR3 DNA follows: TGTGCCTGGAGTGGAGGGCGGGGCTATGGCTACACCTTC. Translated: CAWSGGRGYGYTF.

This chain connects TRBV6-1 to TRBJ2-1; 8 nucleotides match TRBD1. The CDR3 has 18 residues. Per germline, CDR1 MNHNS and CDR2 SASEGT. The ends lost 6 bases at V and 5 bases at J; junction bases unmatched: 18. CDR3 protein: CASRERTGRGIRDNEQFF. CDR3 sequence (DNA): TGTGCCAGCAGAGAACGGACAGGGAGAGGGATTCGGGACAATGAGCAGTTCTTC.

This clone appeared a single time. The chain joins TRBV19 to TRBJ2-1; TRBD2 agrees at 10 bases. Trimming at V came to 10 bases and at J to 1 base, leaving 7 bases not matched to a gene. Germline loops: CDR1 LNHDA, CDR2 SQIVND (reference sequence). There are 15 residues in the CDR3. The DNA of the CDR3 is TGTGCCACCAAAGCTAGCGGGGGATCCTACAATGAGCAGTTCTTC. Residues: CATKASGGSYNEQFF.